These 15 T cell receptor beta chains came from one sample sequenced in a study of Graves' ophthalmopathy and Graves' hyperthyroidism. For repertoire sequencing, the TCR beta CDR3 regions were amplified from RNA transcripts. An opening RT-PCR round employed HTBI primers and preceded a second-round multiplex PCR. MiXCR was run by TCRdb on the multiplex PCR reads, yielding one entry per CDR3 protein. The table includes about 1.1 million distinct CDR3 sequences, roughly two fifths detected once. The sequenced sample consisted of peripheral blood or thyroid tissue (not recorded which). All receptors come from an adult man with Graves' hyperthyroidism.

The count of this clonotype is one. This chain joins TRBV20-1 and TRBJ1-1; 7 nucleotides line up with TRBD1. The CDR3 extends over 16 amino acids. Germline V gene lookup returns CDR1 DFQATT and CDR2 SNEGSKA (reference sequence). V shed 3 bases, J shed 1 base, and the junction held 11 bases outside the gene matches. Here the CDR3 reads CSARGFQGGSNTEAFF. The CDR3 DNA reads TGCAGTGCTAGGGGTTTTCAGGGGGGCTCGAACACTGAAGCTTTCTTT.

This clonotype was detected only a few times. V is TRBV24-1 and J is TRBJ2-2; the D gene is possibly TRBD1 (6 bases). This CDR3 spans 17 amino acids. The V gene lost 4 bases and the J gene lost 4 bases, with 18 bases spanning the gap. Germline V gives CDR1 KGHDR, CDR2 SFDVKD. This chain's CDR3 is CATSDPWTVRGTGELFF. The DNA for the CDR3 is TGTGCCACCAGTGACCCATGGACAGTACGAGGCACCGGGGAGCTGTTTTTT.

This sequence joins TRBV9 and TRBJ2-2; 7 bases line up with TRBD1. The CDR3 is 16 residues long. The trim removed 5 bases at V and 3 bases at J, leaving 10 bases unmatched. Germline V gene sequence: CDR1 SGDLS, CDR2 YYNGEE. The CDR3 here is CASRAPRDRDTGELFF. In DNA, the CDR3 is TGTGCCAGCAGGGCCCCCCGCGACAGGGACACCGGGGAGCTGTTTTTT.

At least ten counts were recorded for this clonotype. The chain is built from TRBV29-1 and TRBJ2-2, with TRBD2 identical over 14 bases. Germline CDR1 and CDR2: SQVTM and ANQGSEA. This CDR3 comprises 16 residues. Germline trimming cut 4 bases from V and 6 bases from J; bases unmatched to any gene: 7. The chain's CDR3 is CSVGGGTSGRAGELFF. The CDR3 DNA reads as TGCAGCGTTGGGGGGGGGACTAGCGGGAGAGCCGGGGAGCTGTTTTTT.

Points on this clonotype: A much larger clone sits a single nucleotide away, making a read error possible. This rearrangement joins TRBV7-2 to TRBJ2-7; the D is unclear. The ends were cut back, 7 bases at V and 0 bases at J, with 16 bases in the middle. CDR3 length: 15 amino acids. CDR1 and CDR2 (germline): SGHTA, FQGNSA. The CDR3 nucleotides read TGTGCCAGCATCTCCAGGCCACTCAGCTCCTACGAGCAGTACTTC. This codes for CASISRPLSSYEQYF.

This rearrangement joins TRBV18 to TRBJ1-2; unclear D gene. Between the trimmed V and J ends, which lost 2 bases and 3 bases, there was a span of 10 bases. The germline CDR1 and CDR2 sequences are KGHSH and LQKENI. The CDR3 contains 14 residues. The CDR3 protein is CASSPGLGDYGYTF. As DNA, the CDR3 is TGTGCCAGCTCACCAGGTTTGGGAGACTATGGCTACACCTTC.

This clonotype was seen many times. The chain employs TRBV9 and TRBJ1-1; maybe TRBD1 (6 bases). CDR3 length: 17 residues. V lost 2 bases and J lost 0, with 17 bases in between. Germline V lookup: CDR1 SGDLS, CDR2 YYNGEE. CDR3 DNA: TGTGCCAGCAGCGTCGGCAGGGGTGGCCCAATGAACACTGAAGCTTTCTTT. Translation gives CASSVGRGGPMNTEAFF.

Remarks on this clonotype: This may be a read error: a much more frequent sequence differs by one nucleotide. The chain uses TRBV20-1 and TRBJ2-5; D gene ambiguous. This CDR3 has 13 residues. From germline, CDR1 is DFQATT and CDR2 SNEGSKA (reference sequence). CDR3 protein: CGARPGFDETQYF. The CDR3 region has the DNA TGCGGTGCTAGACCCGGTTTCGATGAGACCCAGTACTTC.

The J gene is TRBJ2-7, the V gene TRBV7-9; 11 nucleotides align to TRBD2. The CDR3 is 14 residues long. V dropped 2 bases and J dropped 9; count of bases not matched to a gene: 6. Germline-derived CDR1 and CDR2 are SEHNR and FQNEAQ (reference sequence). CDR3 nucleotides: TGTGCCAGCAGCTTATTACTAGCGGGAGTTCGGCAGTACTTC. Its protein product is CASSLLLAGVRQYF. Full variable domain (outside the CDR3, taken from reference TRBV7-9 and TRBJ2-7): DTGVSQNPRHKITKRGQNVTFRCDPISEHNRLYWYRQTLGQGPEFLTYFQNEAQLEKSRLLSDRFSAERPKGSFSTLEIQRTEQGDSAMYLCASSLLLAGVRQYFGPGTRLTVT.

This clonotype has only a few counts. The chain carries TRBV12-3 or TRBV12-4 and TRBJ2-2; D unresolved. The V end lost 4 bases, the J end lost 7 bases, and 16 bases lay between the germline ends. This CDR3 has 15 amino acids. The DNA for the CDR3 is TGTGCCAGCAGTTCCTCGGTCCTCTCCGTCGGGGAGCTGTTTTTT. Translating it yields CASSSSVLSVGELFF.

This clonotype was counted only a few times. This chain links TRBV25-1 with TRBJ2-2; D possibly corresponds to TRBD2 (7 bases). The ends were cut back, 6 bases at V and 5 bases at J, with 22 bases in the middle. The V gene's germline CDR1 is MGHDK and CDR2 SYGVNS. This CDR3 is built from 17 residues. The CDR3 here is CASSAIKGGTATGELFF. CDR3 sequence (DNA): TGTGCCAGCAGCGCAATCAAGGGGGGGACGGCGACCGGGGAGCTGTTTTTT.

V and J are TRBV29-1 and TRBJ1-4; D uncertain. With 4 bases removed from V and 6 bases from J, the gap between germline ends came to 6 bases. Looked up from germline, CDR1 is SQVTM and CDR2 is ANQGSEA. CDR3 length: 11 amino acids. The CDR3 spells CSVAGDEKLFF. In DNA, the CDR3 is TGCAGCGTTGCGGGAGATGAAAAACTGTTTTTT.

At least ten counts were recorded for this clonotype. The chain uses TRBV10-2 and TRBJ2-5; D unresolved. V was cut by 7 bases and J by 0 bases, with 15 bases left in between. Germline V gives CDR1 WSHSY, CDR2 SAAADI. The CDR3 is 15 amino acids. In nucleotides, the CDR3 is TGCGCCAGCACCCGGTTTGGAAAGTACCAAGAGACCCAGTACTTC. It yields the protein CASTRFGKYQETQYF.

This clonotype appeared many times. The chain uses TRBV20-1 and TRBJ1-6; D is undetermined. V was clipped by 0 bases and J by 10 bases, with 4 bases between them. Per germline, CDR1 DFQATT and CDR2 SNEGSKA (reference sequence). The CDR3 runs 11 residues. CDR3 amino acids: CSARDTSPLHF. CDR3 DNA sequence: TGCAGTGCTAGAGACACCTCACCCCTCCACTTT.

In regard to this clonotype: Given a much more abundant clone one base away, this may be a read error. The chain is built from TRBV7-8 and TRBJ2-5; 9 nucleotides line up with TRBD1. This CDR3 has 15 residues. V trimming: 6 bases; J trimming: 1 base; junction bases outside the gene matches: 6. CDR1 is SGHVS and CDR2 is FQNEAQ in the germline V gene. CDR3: CASRSGTGPQETQYF. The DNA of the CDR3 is TGTGCCAGCAGGTCTGGGACAGGGCCCCAAGAGACCCAGTACTTC.